One and the same sample provided the 4 T cell receptor beta chains below, sequenced in a study of CD8 T cells in Susac syndrome. Random hexamers served to reverse transcribe roughly 0.45 to 1 ug RNA. TCRdb ran MiXCR on the immunoSEQ multiplex PCR reads and lists one entry per CDR3 protein. This sample has roughly 220,000 distinct CDR3 sequences, with over 90% found just once. The specimen was CD4+ T cells from PBMCs. These receptors all stem from a human donor with Susac syndrome.

The genes are TRBV4-1 and TRBJ2-7; D tentatively reads TRBD1 or TRBD2 (5 bases each). The CDR3 spans 16 residues. The germline V gene has CDR1 MGHRA and CDR2 YSYEKL. V lost 0 bases and J 2 bases, leaving 14 bases between the germline ends. The CDR3 region is CASSQDGRDATYEQYF. The CDR3 region has the DNA TGCGCCAGCAGCCAAGATGGTCGGGACGCTACCTACGAGCAGTACTTC.

This chain connects TRBV6-2 or TRBV6-3 to TRBJ2-1; the D call may be TRBD1 or TRBD2 (5 bases each). CDR1 MNHEY and CDR2 SVGEGT come from the germline V gene. Trimming left V 2 bases short and J 15 bases short, with 14 bases between. The CDR3 length is 12 residues. The CDR3 spells CASSYASRGVFF. In DNA form, the CDR3 reads TGTGCCAGCAGTTACGCTTCGCGAGGGGTGTTCTTC.

CDR3 DNA: TGTGCCAGCAGTTCCCGGCCGGGTTTGGGACAGCGTTTGAACACTGAAGCTTTCTTT. Protein product: CASSSRPGLGQRLNTEAFF. The V and J genes are TRBV12-3 or TRBV12-4 and TRBJ1-1, with TRBD1 matching 7 bases. V shed 4 bases and J 0 bases; nucleotides not matched to a gene: 17. This CDR3 region has 19 residues.

This clonotype was found a few times. This chain links TRBV12-3 or TRBV12-4 with TRBJ1-1; TRBD1 matches 7 bases. The V and J ends lost 4 bases and 4 bases, in that order; junction bases with no gene match: 0. The CDR3 covers 12 residues. In DNA form, the CDR3 reads TGTGCCAGCAGTTGGACAGGCACTGAAGCTTTCTTT. It encodes CASSWTGTEAFF.